These T cell receptor beta chains were read from a single sample in a study of blood T cell repertoires in COVID-19. Repertoires were generated with immunoSEQ multiplex PCR, while TCRdb's copy carries only in-frame clones and drops some. The data show about 230,000 clones, approximately 80% seen once. Sequencing used peripheral blood. Receptor source: a woman in her 50s with acute or convalescent COVID-19. Each CDR3 is given with its conserved first and last residue. D genes are given only for firm matches. For some rows the clone size is stated as once, few or many, or as a class when expanded; others skip it.

- TRBD1 TRBJ2-7 TRBV29-1 TGCAGCGTTAACAGGGGGCCCAGCGAGCAGTACTTC CSVNRGPSEQYF
- - TRBJ2-5 TRBV5-1 TGCGCCAGCAGCTTTATTTTTCCTAGTGCGAGGGAGACCCAGTACTTC CASSFIFPSARETQYF
- - TRBJ1-2 TRBV7-2 TGTGCCAGTAGCTTAGCTTGGAGGCATGGCTACACCTTC CASSLAWRHGYTF
few - TRBJ2-7 TRBV11-2 TGTGCCAGCAGCTTAGACCCCGGGGATGAGCAGTACTTC CASSLDPGDEQYF
- - TRBJ2-3 TRBV27 TGTGCCAGCAGTTCCACTAGACCCGTTAATACGCAGTATTTT CASSSTRPVNTQYF
few TRBD2 TRBJ2-1 TRBV6-2/TRBV6-3 TGTGCCAGCAGCAGCTCGCGGGGGGAGGCCTACAATGAGCAGTTCTTC CASSSSRGEAYNEQFF
- - TRBJ1-1 TRBV6-1 TGTGCCAGCAGTGAAGGACCCGGGACAATCGACGAAGCTTTCTTT CASSEGPGTIDEAFF
- TRBD2 TRBJ2-7 TRBV3-1/TRBV3-2 TGTGCCAGCAGCCTCGGCCCCCCTAGCGGGGGCTCCTACGAGCAGTACTTC CASSLGPPSGGSYEQYF
- TRBD1 TRBJ1-5 TRBV19 TGTGCCAGTAGCGCGGACAGGGAGTCTCAGCCCCAGCATTTT CASSADRESQPQHF
- - TRBJ2-2 TRBV2 TGTGCCAGCAGTGCAGAACAAGCGAACACCGGGGAGCTGTTTTTT CASSAEQANTGELFF
few TRBD1 TRBJ2-4 TRBV5-6 TGTGCCAGCAGCCGATGGACGGGGACAGTCAACATTCAGTACTTC CASSRWTGTVNIQYF
- TRBD1 TRBJ2-5 TRBV6-4 TGTGCCAGCAGTGAGACAGGGGCGAGCGAGACCCAGTACTTC CASSETGASETQYF
- - TRBJ2-2 TRBV5-8 TGTGCCAGCAGCCCCAGGGTTAACACCGGGGAGCTGTTTTTT CASSPRVNTGELFF
- TRBD2 TRBJ2-7 TRBV28 TGTGCCATCAGGACTAGCGGGGCCTCCTACGAGCAGTACTTC CAIRTSGASYEQYF
once TRBD1 TRBJ1-1 TRBV5-1 TGCGCCAGCAGCTTGGTGGGGACAGTCAACACTGAAGCTTTCTTT CASSLVGTVNTEAFF
few - TRBJ1-4 TRBV24-1 TGTGCCACCCAAACGGACAGTAATGAAAAACTGTTTTTT CATQTDSNEKLFF
- - TRBJ2-3 TRBV30 TGTGCCTGGACTCGGGGGACCACAGATACGCAGTATTTT CAWTRGTTDTQYF